These 5 T cell receptor beta chains share one sample of origin, sequenced in a study of glioma-infiltrating T cells listed by TCRdb under 2016. These reads were obtained on an Illumina MiSeq. The iRepertoire nested amplicon-rescue multiplex PCR (arm-PCR) platform was used to amplify TCR alpha and beta CDR3 regions from RNA. Through fastp at Q25 and MiXCR, TCRdb rebuilt clones from the public reads, retaining in-frame beta chains. Rows matching on CDR3 protein sequence are summarized as one entry with the most common DNA and genes. The sample table holds approximately 45,000 distinct CDR3 sequences, of which under 25% were seen once. Jointly, the top ten make up 6% to 7% of the sample. The sequenced material came from glioma tissue, nonneoplastic brain tissue, or PBMCs (not recorded which). The receptors derive from a human donor with low-grade glioma or glioblastoma, undergoing nonglioma brain surgery, or in good health (not recorded which).

The chain uses TRBV12-3 or TRBV12-4 and TRBJ1-2, with no clear D. V shed 1 base and J shed 6 bases, with 15 bases lying between them. The CDR3 is 15 amino acids. As DNA, the CDR3 is TGTGCCAGCAGTTTAGAGAGGCCGAAATCCCATGGCTACACCTTC. Amino acids: CASSLERPKSHGYTF.

This clonotype was counted only a few times. The CDR3 is CASLEGWGQETQYF. CDR3 in DNA: TGTGCCAGCTTGGAGGGATGGGGGCAAGAGACCCAGTACTTC. The V and J genes are TRBV12-3 or TRBV12-4 and TRBJ2-5; the D gene is possibly TRBD2 (6 bases). There are 14 residues in the CDR3. V was trimmed by 8 bases and J by 2 bases, leaving 15 bases between them.

Worth noting for this clonotype: A much larger clone lies a single base off, so this may be a read error. This chain joins TRBV5-1 and TRBJ2-1, with 8 positions matching TRBD2. Trimming cost V 3 bases and J 5 bases; bases outside gene matches: 4. The germline V gene encodes CDR1 SGHRS and CDR2 YFSETQ. The CDR3 sequence is 14 residues long. CDR3: CASSSPAGDNEQFF. CDR3 in DNA: TGCGCCAGCAGCTCACCAGCGGGGGACAATGAGCAGTTCTTC.

This clonotype was found many times. The CDR3 DNA follows: TGTGCCAGCAGCCGCATAACAGGGGGCGCGGGGCAGTACTTC. Translation gives CASSRITGGAGQYF. This rearrangement joins TRBV7-9 to TRBJ2-7, with 9 positions matching TRBD1. The trim removed 5 bases at V and 9 bases at J, leaving 11 bases unmatched. CDR1 and CDR2 from the germline V gene are SEHNR and FQNEAQ (reference sequence). This CDR3 spans 14 amino acids.

In this sample, this clonotype turned up many times. V usage is TRBV6-1 and J usage is TRBJ1-1; the match to TRBD1 covers 7 bases. This CDR3 contains 16 residues. CDR1 and CDR2 from the germline V gene are MNHNS and SASEGT. V dropped 5 bases and J dropped 0; count of bases not matched to a gene: 9. CDR3 DNA: TGTGCCAGCAGTCGGGACAGACCAAACCTGAACACTGAAGCTTTCTTT. Protein sequence: CASSRDRPNLNTEAFF.